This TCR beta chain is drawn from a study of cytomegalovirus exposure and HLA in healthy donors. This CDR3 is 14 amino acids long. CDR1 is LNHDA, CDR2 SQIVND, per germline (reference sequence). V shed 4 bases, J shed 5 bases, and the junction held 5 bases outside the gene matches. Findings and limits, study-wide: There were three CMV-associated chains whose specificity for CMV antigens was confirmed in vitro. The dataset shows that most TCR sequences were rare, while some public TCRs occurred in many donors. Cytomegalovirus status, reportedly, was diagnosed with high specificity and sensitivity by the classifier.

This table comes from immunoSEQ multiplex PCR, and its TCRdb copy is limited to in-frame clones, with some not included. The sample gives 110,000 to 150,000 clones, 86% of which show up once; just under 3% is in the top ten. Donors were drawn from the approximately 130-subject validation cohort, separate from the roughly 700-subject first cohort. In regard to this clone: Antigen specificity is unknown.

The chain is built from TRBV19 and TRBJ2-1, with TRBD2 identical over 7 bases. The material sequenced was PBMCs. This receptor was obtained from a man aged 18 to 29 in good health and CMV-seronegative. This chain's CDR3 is CASSRWDYDNEQFF. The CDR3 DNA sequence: TGTGCCAGTAGTAGGTGGGACTACGACAATGAGCAGTTCTTC.